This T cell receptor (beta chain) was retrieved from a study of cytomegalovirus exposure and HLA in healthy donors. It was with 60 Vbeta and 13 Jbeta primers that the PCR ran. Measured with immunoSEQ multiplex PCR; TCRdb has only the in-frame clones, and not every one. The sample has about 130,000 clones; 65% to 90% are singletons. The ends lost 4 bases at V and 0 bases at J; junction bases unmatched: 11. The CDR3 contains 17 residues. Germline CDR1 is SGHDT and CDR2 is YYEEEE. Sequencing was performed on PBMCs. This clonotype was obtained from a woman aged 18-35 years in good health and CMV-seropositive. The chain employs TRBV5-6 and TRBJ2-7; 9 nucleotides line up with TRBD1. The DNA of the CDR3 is TGTGCCAGCAGCCCACCACCGGACAGGGGCTTCTCCTACGAGCAGTACTTC. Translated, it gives CASSPPPDRGFSYEQYF.